This T cell receptor beta chain appears in the sequencing data of a study of blood T cell repertoires in COVID-19. In the authors' methods: Cell counts per sample came from amplifying reference gene primers. Sequenced by immunoSEQ multiplex PCR; TCRdb stores in-frame clones only, minus some. Clone size and the V and J calls come from that table; the DNA yielded D and trimming. The table shows 200,000 to 250,000 clones, with approximately 89% occurring only once. CDR1 and CDR2 (germline): SGHVS, FQNEAQ. Trimming left V 1 base short and J 5 bases short, with 9 bases between. This CDR3 spans 14 amino acids.

Material for sequencing was peripheral blood. This receptor was obtained from a woman aged 25 to 39 with COVID-19, enrolled during active disease. The V gene is TRBV7-8, the J gene TRBJ1-5; D is uncertain. The CDR3 protein is CASSLGRSYQPQHF. CDR3 nucleotides: TGTGCCAGCAGCTTAGGGAGGTCGTATCAGCCCCAGCATTTT.